This passage covers 6 T cell receptor beta chains from one sample sequenced in a study of OX40 agonist ivuxolimab in advanced cancers. TCRdb's table, derived via immunoSEQ multiplex PCR, lists solely in-frame clones and lacks some. The repertoire holds more than 70,000 clones, with roughly 90% as singletons. Material: CD4+ or CD8+ T cells sorted from blood, obtained in a trial of the OX40 agonist ivuxolimab. The receptors derive from an adult with an advanced solid tumor such as melanoma, head and neck, liver or kidney cancer.

This chain joins TRBV10-3 and TRBJ2-1; tentatively, D is TRBD2 (5 bases). The CDR3 has 12 residues. V dropped 8 bases and J dropped 9 bases, with 14 bases sitting between them. Germline assignment: CDR1 ENHRY and CDR2 SYGVKD. In nucleotides, the CDR3 is TGTGCCATCGCACTAGAACCGGTTGAGCAGTTCTTC. It codes for CAIALEPVEQFF.

This clone was detected ten times or more. The same CDR3 arises from other DNA sequences in this sample as well. The CDR3 nucleotides read TGTGCCAGCAGCTGGGACAGGGGAGGGGAGCTGTTTTTT. Translation gives CASSWDRGGELFF. The chain has TRBV7-9 and TRBJ2-2, with 10 bases identical to TRBD1. This CDR3 has 13 amino acids. Germline V gene sequence: CDR1 SEHNR, CDR2 FQNEAQ (reference sequence). V lost 4 bases to trimming and J lost 8 bases; unmatched junction nucleotides: 1.

The J gene is TRBJ2-7, the V gene TRBV5-1; no firm D call. Germline assignment: CDR1 SGHRS and CDR2 YFSETQ. The length of the CDR3 is 12 residues. V was pared by 1 base and J by 2 bases, with 4 bases between. The CDR3 bases are TGCGCCAGCAGCTTGTATCCCTACGAGCAGTACTTC. The encoded protein is CASSLYPYEQYF.

This chain joins TRBV4-1 and TRBJ2-7; 8 bases map to TRBD2. Per the germline V gene, CDR1 is MGHRA and CDR2 is YSYEKL. Trimming took 2 bases from V and 4 from J; bases not matched to a gene: 10. The CDR3 is 16 residues long. This CDR3 reads CASSQSGAGAFYEQYF. The CDR3, as DNA: TGCGCCAGCAGCCAATCCGGAGCGGGAGCATTTTACGAGCAGTACTTC.

The gene calls are TRBV6-1 and TRBJ2-3; 8 bases are a match to TRBD1. Germline-derived CDR1 and CDR2 are MNHNS and SASEGT. CDR3 length equals 15 residues. The junction had 9 bases not matched to a gene; V was cut back by 8 bases and J by 2 bases. Here the CDR3 reads CASGAQGVLTDTQYF. For the CDR3, the DNA is TGTGCCAGCGGGGCACAGGGGGTCCTCACAGATACGCAGTATTTT.

The table lists this clone with a count of one. The gene calls are TRBV5-1 and TRBJ1-6, with TRBD1 identical over 9 bases. The CDR3 length is 16 residues. Looked up from germline, CDR1 is SGHRS and CDR2 is YFSETQ. The junction had 4 bases not matched to a gene; V was cut back by 0 bases and J by 6 bases. CDR3 residues: CASSLGTGVGNSPLHF. As DNA, the CDR3 is TGCGCCAGCAGCTTGGGGACAGGGGTGGGTAATTCACCCCTCCACTTT.